The 10 T cell receptor beta chains given below trace back to one sample, sequenced in a study of blood T cell repertoires in COVID-19. The data were produced by immunoSEQ multiplex PCR, yet TCRdb's version contains in-frame clones alone and is incomplete. The table records under 250,000 clones, about 84% of them present only once. The sequenced material came from peripheral blood. Source of these receptors: a woman older than 75 with acute or convalescent COVID-19.

This clone occurred once. The CDR3 DNA follows: TGTGCCAGTACCCTCCAGGGCTGGAACACTGAAGCTTTCTTT. Its translation is CASTLQGWNTEAFF. The V call is TRBV19, the J call TRBJ1-1; D may be TRBD1 (5 bases). This CDR3 has 14 amino acids. V was shortened by 7 bases and J by 1 base, with 13 bases between the two germline ends. Germline-derived CDR1 and CDR2 are LNHDA and SQIVND (reference sequence).

This chain joins TRBV19 and TRBJ2-2; D not resolved. This CDR3 contains 15 residues. Trimming stripped 6 bases from V and 0 bases from J, with 11 bases between. Germline values: CDR1 LNHDA, CDR2 SQIVND (reference sequence). The CDR3 region has the DNA TGTGCCAGTAGCACTACCTTTTCGAACACCGGGGAGCTGTTTTTT. Its translation: CASSTTFSNTGELFF.

The V and J genes are TRBV7-3 and TRBJ1-6; D ambiguous. This CDR3 has 15 amino acids. Germline CDR1 is SGHTA and CDR2 is FQGTGA. V gave up 2 bases and J gave up 7 bases, with 12 bases separating them. CDR3 sequence: CASSLRLGENSPLHF. CDR3 nucleotides: TGTGCCAGCAGCTTACGTTTAGGAGAGAATTCACCCCTCCACTTT.

In its sample, this clone was seen a few times. V gene TRBV19 combines with J gene TRBJ2-4, with TRBD1 matching over 8 bases. The CDR3 is made up of 15 amino acids. Germline CDR1 is LNHDA and CDR2 is SQIVND (reference sequence). V lost 6 bases and J lost 4; bases outside the gene matches: 8. CDR3 loop: CASRPGTGIKNIQYF. The CDR3 nucleotides read TGTGCCAGTAGGCCCGGGACAGGCATTAAAAACATTCAGTACTTC.

The chain carries TRBV5-1 and TRBJ1-2; weak D call: TRBD1 (6 bases). Germline CDR1 is SGHRS and CDR2 is YFSETQ. CDR3 length equals 15 residues. V lost 4 bases and J 0 bases, leaving 13 bases between the germline ends. CDR3 sequence: CASSPQGQSNYGYTF. The CDR3, as DNA: TGCGCCAGCAGCCCCCAAGGACAGTCTAACTATGGCTACACCTTC. The whole variable domain, remainder taken from reference TRBV5-1 and TRBJ1-2, is KAGVTQTPRYLIKTRGQQVTLSCSPISGHRSVSWYQQTPGQGLQFLFEYFSETQRNKGNFPGRFSGRQFSNSRSEMNVSTLELGDSALYLCASSPQGQSNYGYTFGSGTRLTVV.

The V and J genes are TRBV5-1 and TRBJ2-2; TRBD1 matches at 10 bases. The junction had 6 bases not matched to a gene; V was cut back by 4 bases and J by 3 bases. The CDR3 runs to 16 residues. The germline V gene has CDR1 SGHRS and CDR2 YFSETQ. In DNA form, the CDR3 reads TGCGCCAGCAGCCGCCAAGGACAGGGGGACACCGGGGAGCTGTTTTTT. It translates to CASSRQGQGDTGELFF.

This chain uses TRBV27 with TRBJ2-3; 8 positions match TRBD2. This CDR3 has 15 amino acids. Unmatched junction bases numbered 4, after V lost 4 bases and J lost 1 base. Germline CDR1 MNHEY, CDR2 SMNVEV (reference sequence). The CDR3 DNA follows: TGTGCCAGCAGTTGGCGGGGACTAGGCACAGATACGCAGTATTTT. Its translation: CASSWRGLGTDTQYF.

This chain links TRBV5-4 with TRBJ1-3; D may be TRBD1 (5 bases). Deletions cut 5 bases from V and 2 bases from J, with 11 bases between. The germline V gene encodes CDR1 SGHNT and CDR2 YYREEE (reference sequence). The CDR3 is made up of 14 amino acids. The CDR3 protein is CASSEGRAGNTIYF. Written as DNA, the CDR3 is TGTGCCAGCAGTGAGGGGAGGGCTGGAAACACCATATATTTT.

The V gene is TRBV6-6, the J gene TRBJ1-5, with D unresolved. This CDR3 has 15 residues. In germline, CDR1 is MNHNY, CDR2 SVGAGI (reference sequence). With 0 bases removed from V and 6 bases from J, the gap between germline ends came to 12 bases. The CDR3 DNA reads as TGTGCCAGCAGTTACTCGTCTGGCGGGGTTCAGCCCCAGCATTTT. The encoded protein is CASSYSSGGVQPQHF.

The chain combines TRBV7-3 with TRBJ2-3; 13 bases are shared with TRBD2. The V gene end was trimmed by 1 base and the J gene end by 1 base; junction bases not matched to a gene: 17. CDR3 length: 22 amino acids. Per the germline V gene, CDR1 is SGHTA and CDR2 is FQGTGA. This CDR3 reads CASSLNPRTSGGSSLGTDTQYF. The CDR3 nucleotides read TGTGCCAGCAGCTTAAACCCTCGGACTAGCGGGGGTTCTTCCCTTGGCACAGATACGCAGTATTTT.